The 19 T cell receptor beta chains listed next were all sequenced from one sample in a study of T cell responses to AZD1222 COVID-19 vaccine (dated by TCRdb to the early 2020s). Libraries were constructed by the immunoSEQ multiplex PCR assay. TCRdb's version of the immuneACCESS table is confined to in-frame rearrangements and falls short of the full clone set. An unresolved V gene accounts for under half of the shortfall where checked; the remainder is of unknown origin. The sample profile shows 100,000 to 150,000 clones; about 89% of them were found once. The ten largest clones capture roughly 4.2% of the sample. The sample's time point, from its label and the paper: baseline before first vaccination. The sample consisted of peripheral blood, taken on day 0 of AZD1222 vaccination. The receptor source for this set is an adult in good health.

This clone occurred once. This chain uses TRBV7-3 with TRBJ2-6; D remains ambiguous. The CDR3 loop spans 15 amino acids. CDR1 SGHTA and CDR2 FQGTGA come from the germline V gene. V gave up 2 bases and J gave up 2 bases, with 7 bases separating them. The CDR3 nucleotides are TGTGCCAGCAGCTTATCTGGGGCTGGGGCCAACGTCCTGACTTTC. This codes for CASSLSGAGANVLTF.

The chain recombines TRBV18 with TRBJ1-2, with D possibly TRBD1 on 5 matching bases. Trimming pared 2 bases from V and 4 bases from J, leaving 8 bases between. CDR1 KGHSH and CDR2 LQKENI come from the germline V gene. The CDR3 has 13 residues. The CDR3 loop reads CASSPGAPYGYTF. The CDR3 DNA reads TGTGCCAGCTCACCAGGGGCACCCTATGGCTACACCTTC.

The rearrangement joins TRBV9 to TRBJ2-1; 14 bases fit TRBD2. The germline CDR1 and CDR2 sequences are SGDLS and YYNGEE. Germline trimming cut 0 bases from V and 0 bases from J; bases unmatched to any gene: 11. The CDR3 is 21 amino acids. The DNA of the CDR3 is TGTGCCAGCAGCGTAGGGCAGCGGGGACTAGCGGGAGTGGTCTCCTACAATGAGCAGTTCTTC. This translates into CASSVGQRGLAGVVSYNEQFF. Full variable domain (rest looked up from reference TRBV9 and TRBJ2-1): DSGVTQTPKHLITATGQRVTLRCSPRSGDLSVYWYQQSLDQGLQFLIQYYNGEERAKGNILERFSAQQFPDLHSELNLSSLELGDSALYFCASSVGQRGLAGVVSYNEQFFGPGTRLTVL.

V usage is TRBV5-1 and J usage is TRBJ1-6; weak D call: TRBD1 (5 bases). Germline values: CDR1 SGHRS, CDR2 YFSETQ. Trimming removed 6 bases from V and 0 bases from J, with 13 bases in between. The CDR3 length is 16 residues. Here the CDR3 reads CASNPTGLSYNSPLHF. DNA for the CDR3: TGCGCCAGCAATCCGACGGGACTCTCCTATAATTCACCCCTCCACTTT.

The chain carries TRBV2 and TRBJ2-3; D unclear. The CDR3 consists of 16 residues. CDR1 SNHLY and CDR2 FYNNEI come from the germline V gene. Between the trimmed V and J ends, which lost 6 bases and 0 bases, there was a span of 16 bases. The DNA of the CDR3 is TGTGCCAGCAGCTTTAATAACCTAGGCAGCACAGATACGCAGTATTTT. Translation gives CASSFNNLGSTDTQYF.

The genes are TRBV4-1 and TRBJ2-7; 9 bases align to TRBD2. Trimming removed 3 bases from V and 0 bases from J; junction bases left unmatched: 0. Per germline, CDR1 MGHRA and CDR2 YSYEKL. This CDR3 spans 14 amino acids. CDR3 DNA sequence: TGCGCCAGCAGCCAGCGGGAGGGCTCCTACGAGCAGTACTTC. As protein: CASSQREGSYEQYF.

The rearrangement uses TRBV7-9 and TRBJ2-7; D is ambiguous. Germline V gene data show CDR1 as SEHNR and CDR2 as FQNEAQ (reference sequence). The germline V and J ends were trimmed by 5 bases and 5 bases, with 7 bases remaining between them. The length of the CDR3 is 11 residues. CDR3 sequence (DNA): TGTGCCAGCAGCGTCGTCCACGAGCAGTACTTC. It translates to CASSVVHEQYF.

The rearrangement links TRBV3-1 (or the pseudogene TRBV3-2) to TRBJ2-1; D possibly corresponds to TRBD1 (5 bases). The length of the CDR3 is 15 residues. Germline assignment: CDR1 LGHDT and CDR2 YNNKEL (reference sequence). V lost 1 base and J lost 12, with 19 bases in between. CDR3 in amino acids: CASSQGESQGFGQFF. CDR3 DNA: TGTGCCAGCAGCCAAGGGGAATCTCAGGGATTCGGGCAGTTCTTC.

The sample holds one count of this clone. The genes are TRBV5-4 and TRBJ2-2; 7 positions match TRBD1. Trimming at V came to 4 bases and at J to 4 bases, leaving 7 bases not matched to a gene. CDR3 length equals 15 residues. Germline lookup yields CDR1 SGHNT and CDR2 YYREEE (reference sequence). CDR3 bases: TGTGCCAGCAGCGCAGGACAGGACCTCACCGGGGAGCTGTTTTTT. Its protein product is CASSAGQDLTGELFF.

This chain joins TRBV29-1 and TRBJ1-3; D remains ambiguous. The CDR3 extends over 14 amino acids. Trimming took off 0 bases at V and 0 bases at J, with 6 bases between the two ends. Looked up from germline, CDR1 is SQVTM and CDR2 is ANQGSEA. The CDR3 DNA reads as TGCAGCGTTGAAGAGGAGGTCTCTGGAAACACCATATATTTT. This translates into CSVEEEVSGNTIYF.

The chain joins TRBV7-9 to TRBJ1-6; tentatively, D is TRBD1 (6 bases). CDR3 length: 16 amino acids. The V gene's germline CDR1 is SEHNR and CDR2 FQNEAQ (reference sequence). Deletions cut 5 bases from V and 3 bases from J, with 14 bases between. The CDR3 spells CASSPTGFSYNSPLHF. CDR3 coding DNA: TGTGCCAGCAGCCCCACAGGGTTCAGCTATAATTCACCCCTCCACTTT.

This clone was seen more than once but under ten times. The junction departs from germline at one end; a sequencing error may be responsible. The rearrangement uses TRBV7-9 and TRBJ2-1; possibly TRBD2 for D (6 bases). This CDR3 spans 13 amino acids. Per the germline V gene, CDR1 is SEHNR and CDR2 is FQNEAQ (reference sequence). CDR3 amino acids: CASSLASSPEQFF. In DNA form, the CDR3 reads TGTGCCAGCAGCCTAGCGTCTAGCCCCGAGCAGTTCTTC.

This chain joins TRBV27 and TRBJ2-7; D is unclear. Germline V gene data show CDR1 as MNHEY and CDR2 as SMNVEV (reference sequence). V lost 3 bases and J lost 4, with 10 bases in between. This CDR3 is 13 amino acids long. Written as DNA, the CDR3 is TGTGCCAGCAGTTTCCTGGCCAAATACGAGCAGTACTTC. It yields the protein CASSFLAKYEQYF.

V usage is TRBV25-1 and J usage is TRBJ1-2; D not resolved. The germline gives CDR1 MGHDK, CDR2 SYGVNS. V lost 2 bases, J lost 7 bases, and 5 bases lay in between. The CDR3 covers 11 residues. The CDR3 spells CASSEQSGYTF. The CDR3 DNA reads TGTGCCAGCAGTGAACAGAGTGGCTACACCTTC.

This chain joins TRBV7-2 and TRBJ1-3; unclear D gene. In germline, CDR1 is SGHTA, CDR2 FQGNSA. The CDR3 spans 14 residues. The germline V and J ends were trimmed by 8 bases and 9 bases, with 20 bases remaining between them. The CDR3 spells CASWLGRSGFTIYF. For the CDR3, the DNA is TGTGCCAGCTGGTTAGGGAGGTCCGGGTTCACCATATATTTT.

This clone was recorded once. This chain uses TRBV5-1 with TRBJ2-7; 8 nucleotides line up with TRBD1. This CDR3 comprises 12 residues. The junction had 3 bases not matched to a gene; V was cut back by 8 bases and J by 2 bases. The germline V gene encodes CDR1 SGHRS and CDR2 YFSETQ. The CDR3 region is CASQGAAYEQYF. The CDR3, as DNA: TGCGCCAGTCAGGGGGCCGCCTACGAGCAGTACTTC.

The chain couples TRBV28 to TRBJ1-5; D perhaps matches TRBD1 (6 bases). From germline, CDR1 is MDHEN and CDR2 SYDVKM. The length of the CDR3 is 15 residues. V gave up 5 bases and J gave up 2 bases, with 13 bases separating them. Here the CDR3 DNA reads TGTGCCAGCAGTCTCCAGACAGGCCGCAATCAGCCCCAGCATTTT. Its translation is CASSLQTGRNQPQHF.

CDR3 sequence (DNA): TGTGCCAGCAGCACCAGTCAGGGTGGTGAGCAGTTCTTC. Its translation: CASSTSQGGEQFF. The chain joins TRBV7-6 to TRBJ2-1; tentative D call: TRBD1 (5 bases). Trimming took off 5 bases at V and 9 bases at J, with 14 bases between the two ends. This CDR3 has 13 amino acids. Per the germline V gene, CDR1 is SGHVS and CDR2 is FNYEAQ.

This clone was observed a few times. This chain links TRBV7-3 with TRBJ2-7; TRBD1 matches 9 bases. The CDR3 has 14 residues. CDR1 SGHTA and CDR2 FQGTGA come from the germline V gene. Losses at the gene ends were 5 bases for V and 4 bases for J; bases not matched to a gene: 6. The chain's CDR3 is CASSPTGGPYEQYF. The CDR3 nucleotides read TGTGCCAGCAGCCCCACAGGGGGCCCATACGAGCAGTACTTC.